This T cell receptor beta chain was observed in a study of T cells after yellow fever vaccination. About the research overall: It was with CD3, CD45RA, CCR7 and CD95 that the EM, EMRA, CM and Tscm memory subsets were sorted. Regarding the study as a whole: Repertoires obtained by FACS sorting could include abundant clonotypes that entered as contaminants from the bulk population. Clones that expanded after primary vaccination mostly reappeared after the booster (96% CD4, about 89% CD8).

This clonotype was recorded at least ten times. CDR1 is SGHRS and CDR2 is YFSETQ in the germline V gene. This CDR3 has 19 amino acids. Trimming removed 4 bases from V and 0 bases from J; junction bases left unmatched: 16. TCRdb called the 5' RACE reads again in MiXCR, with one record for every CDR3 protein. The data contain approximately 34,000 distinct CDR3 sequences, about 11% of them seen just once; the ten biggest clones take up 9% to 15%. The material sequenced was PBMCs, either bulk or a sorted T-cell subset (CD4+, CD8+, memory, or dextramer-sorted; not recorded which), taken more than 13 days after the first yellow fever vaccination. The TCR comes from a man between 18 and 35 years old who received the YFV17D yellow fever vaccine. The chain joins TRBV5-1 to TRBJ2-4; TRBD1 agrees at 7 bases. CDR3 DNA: TGCGCCAGCAGCGTCCATATGGGACAGCTAGAAATAGCCAAAAACATTCAGTACTTC. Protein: CASSVHMGQLEIAKNIQYF.